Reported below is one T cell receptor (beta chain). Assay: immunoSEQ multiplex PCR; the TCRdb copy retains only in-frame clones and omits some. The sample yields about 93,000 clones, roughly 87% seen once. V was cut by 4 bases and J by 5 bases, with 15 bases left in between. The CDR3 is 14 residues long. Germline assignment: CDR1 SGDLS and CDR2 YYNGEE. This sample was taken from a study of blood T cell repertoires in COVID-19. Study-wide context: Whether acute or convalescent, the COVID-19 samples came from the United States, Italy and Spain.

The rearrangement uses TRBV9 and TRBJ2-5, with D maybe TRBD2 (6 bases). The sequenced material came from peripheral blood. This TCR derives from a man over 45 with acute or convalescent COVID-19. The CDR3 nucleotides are TGTGCCAGCAGCCCTCAGGAGGGGAAGGAGACCCAGTACTTC. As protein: CASSPQEGKETQYF. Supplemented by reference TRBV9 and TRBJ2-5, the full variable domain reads DSGVTQTPKHLITATGQRVTLRCSPRSGDLSVYWYQQSLDQGLQFLIQYYNGEERAKGNILERFSAQQFPDLHSELNLSSLELGDSALYFCASSPQEGKETQYFGPGTRLLVL.